This TCR beta chain was profiled in a study of T cells in Graves' hyperthyroidism and ophthalmopathy. From RNA transcripts, TCR beta CDR3 regions were amplified. TCR CDR3 regions were first amplified by RT-PCR with HTBI primers. MiXCR, run by TCRdb on the multiplex PCR reads, gives a single entry per CDR3 protein. This repertoire shows around 190,000 distinct CDR3 sequences, about 15% found once; its top ten account for 25% to 35%. Germline CDR1 is MNHEY and CDR2 is SMNVEV (reference sequence). CDR3 length: 14 residues. Trimming took off 3 bases at V and 1 base at J, with 8 bases between the two ends. This clonotype was seen ten or more times.

This clonotype originated in a woman aged 50 to 60 with Graves' hyperthyroidism. The chain joins TRBV27 to TRBJ2-3; D perhaps matches TRBD1 (5 bases). Sequenced material: blood. The CDR3 nucleotides read TGTGCCAGCAGTTTCCAGGGTGGCACAGATACGCAGTATTTT. The encoded protein is CASSFQGGTDTQYF.